This T cell receptor (beta chain) originates from a study of blood T cell repertoires in COVID-19. CDR1 and CDR2 from the germline V gene are SEHNR and FQNEAQ (reference sequence). V shed 5 bases, J shed 0 bases, and the junction held 5 bases outside the gene matches. This CDR3 has 16 amino acids. In the source study's methods: Cell counts per sample came from amplifying reference gene primers. Generated by immunoSEQ multiplex PCR, the TCRdb table keeps only in-frame clones and is missing some. That table furnishes V, J and clone size, whereas the DNA furnished D and trimming. Among 110,000 to 150,000 clones listed, over 75% were seen once.

The specimen was peripheral blood. The clonotype was recovered from a woman aged 45-65 years with acute or convalescent COVID-19. J is TRBJ2-2 and V is TRBV7-9; 8 nucleotides line up with TRBD1. The CDR3 DNA follows: TGTGCCAGCAGCGGACTCAGGGGGCCGAACACCGGGGAGCTGTTTTTT. It encodes CASSGLRGPNTGELFF.